This TCR beta chain originates from a study of OX40 agonist ivuxolimab in advanced cancers. At the level of the study: The dose of intravenous ivuxolimab that patients received every 2 weeks ranged from 0.01 to 10 mg/kg. General observations from the study: Some patients who did not respond also had low normalized T-cell clonal expansion. Patients who responded partially at 0.1-3.0 mg/kg showed clonal expansion ranking among the lowest.

Germline V lookup: CDR1 SGHRS, CDR2 YFSETQ. V was pared by 4 bases and J by 4 bases, with 17 bases between. The CDR3 is made up of 15 amino acids. Assay used: immunoSEQ multiplex PCR; TCRdb lists only in-frame clones, some missing. In the table there are just over 20,000 clones, more than 70% of which are singletons. A remark on this clone: Its antigen is not identified.

Sequenced material: CD4+ or CD8+ T cells sorted from blood, taken in a trial of the OX40 agonist ivuxolimab. This clonotype was sampled from an adult with an advanced solid tumor such as melanoma, head and neck, liver or kidney cancer. The V gene is TRBV5-1, the J gene TRBJ1-1, with D unresolved. CDR3 bases: TGCGCCAGCAGCCCTGGGGAAGGGATGGTCACTGAAGCTTTCTTT. Translated: CASSPGEGMVTEAFF. The full variable domain, completed using reference TRBV5-1 and TRBJ1-1, is KAGVTQTPRYLIKTRGQQVTLSCSPISGHRSVSWYQQTPGQGLQFLFEYFSETQRNKGNFPGRFSGRQFSNSRSEMNVSTLELGDSALYLCASSPGEGMVTEAFFGQGTRLTVV.